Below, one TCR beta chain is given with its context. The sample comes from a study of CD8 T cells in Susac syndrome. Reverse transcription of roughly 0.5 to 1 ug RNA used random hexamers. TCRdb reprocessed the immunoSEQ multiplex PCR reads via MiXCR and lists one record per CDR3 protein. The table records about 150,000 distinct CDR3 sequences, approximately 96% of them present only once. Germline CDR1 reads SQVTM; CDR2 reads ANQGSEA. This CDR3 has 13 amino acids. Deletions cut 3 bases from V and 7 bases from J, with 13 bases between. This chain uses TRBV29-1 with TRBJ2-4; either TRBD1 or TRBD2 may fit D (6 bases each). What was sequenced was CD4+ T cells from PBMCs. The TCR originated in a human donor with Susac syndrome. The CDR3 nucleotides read TGCAGCGTTGATCTGGGGGGCAAGAACATTCAGTACTTC. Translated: CSVDLGGKNIQYF.